A single sample is the source of the 22 T cell receptor beta chains below, sequenced in a study of cytomegalovirus exposure and HLA in healthy donors (dated by TCRdb to about 2017). Libraries came from the immunoSEQ multiplex PCR assay. For the multiplex PCR, a mixture combining 60 forward primers for TCR Vbeta segments and 13 reverse primers for TCR Jbeta segments was used. Entries here come from immuneACCESS through TCRdb and include only in-frame sequences with V and J called. Some clones fail to appear in such tables; in the studies checked, an unresolved V gene covers under half of the shortfall, and the cause of the remainder is unknown. The sample has about 150,000 clones on record, 80% of them singletons. Jointly, the top ten make up around 6% of the sample. Source material: PBMCs. Every receptor here comes from a woman aged 40-49 years in good health and CMV-seropositive.

This chain links TRBV10-3 with TRBJ1-1; 9 bases align to TRBD1. This CDR3 has 17 residues. The germline V gene has CDR1 ENHRY and CDR2 SYGVKD. J lost 6 bases, V lost 0 bases, and 11 bases had no gene match. The CDR3 DNA sequence: TGTGCCATCAGTGAGTCGACACCCGGGACAGGGACTTCTGAAGCTTTCTTT. It translates to CAISESTPGTGTSEAFF.

The genes are TRBV11-2 and TRBJ2-1; a possible D gene is TRBD2 (6 bases). The CDR3 consists of 15 residues. Trimming removed 4 bases at V and 5 bases at J, with 15 bases between. Germline CDR1 reads SGHAT; CDR2 reads FQNNGV. In DNA form, the CDR3 reads TGTGCCAGCAGCTCCTCGGGGGAGGATAACAATGAGCAGTTCTTC. As protein: CASSSSGEDNNEQFF.

V gene TRBV30 combines with J gene TRBJ1-4; 8 bases fit TRBD1. This CDR3 comprises 15 residues. Germline-derived CDR1 and CDR2 are GTSNPN and SVGIG (reference sequence). V gave up 3 bases and J gave up 8 bases; unmatched junction bases: 11. In nucleotides, the CDR3 is TGTGCCTGGAGCAGGACAGGGAAGCTTGGAGAAAAACTGTTTTTT. This codes for CAWSRTGKLGEKLFF. Full variable domain (outside the CDR3, taken from reference TRBV30 and TRBJ1-4): SQTIHQWPATLVQPVGSPLSLECTVEGTSNPNLYWYRQAAGRGLQLLFYSVGIGQISSEVPQNLSASRPQDRQFILSSKKLLLSDSGFYLCAWSRTGKLGEKLFFGSGTQLSVL.

V gene TRBV11-3 combines with J gene TRBJ2-1, with D possibly matching TRBD2 (6 bases). Trimming removed 4 bases at V and 4 bases at J, with 14 bases between. The CDR3 is made up of 15 amino acids. Germline V CDR1 and CDR2: SGHNT, YENEEA. CDR3 in amino acids: CASSSRAGLYNEQFF. CDR3 nucleotides: TGTGCCAGCAGCTCTAGAGCGGGTCTATACAATGAGCAGTTCTTC. Supplemented by reference TRBV11-3 and TRBJ2-1, the full variable domain reads EAGVVQSPRYKIIEKKQPVAFWCNPISGHNTLYWYLQNLGQGPELLIRYENEEAVDDSQLPKDRFSAERLKGVDSTLKIQPAELGDSAVYLCASSSRAGLYNEQFFGPGTRLTVL.

V is TRBV19 and J is TRBJ1-1, with D possibly being TRBD1 (5 bases). CDR1 is LNHDA and CDR2 is SQIVND in the germline V gene (reference sequence). This CDR3 is built from 13 residues. Between the trimmed V and J ends, which lost 1 base and 5 bases, there was a span of 8 bases. Here the CDR3 reads CASSIARETEAFF. CDR3 DNA: TGTGCCAGTAGTATAGCCAGGGAAACTGAAGCTTTCTTT.

V and J are TRBV28 and TRBJ1-3; D ambiguous. The CDR3 consists of 14 residues. Germline CDR1 MDHEN, CDR2 SYDVKM. V was shortened by 4 bases and J by 4 bases, with 11 bases between the two germline ends. CDR3 amino acids: CASSSIRGGNTIYF. As DNA, the CDR3 is TGTGCCAGCAGTTCCATCCGAGGGGGAAACACCATATATTTT.

This clone has just one count. This sequence joins TRBV29-1 and TRBJ2-2; TRBD1 matches at 7 bases. The CDR3 is 15 amino acids. V was pared by 2 bases and J by 1 base, with 4 bases of the junction left unmatched. Per germline, CDR1 SQVTM and CDR2 ANQGSEA. The DNA of the CDR3 is TGCAGCGTTGAATTGGGACAGCAGAACACCGGGGAGCTGTTTTTT. Amino acid sequence: CSVELGQQNTGELFF.

The chain is built from TRBV7-8 and TRBJ1-4; no reliable D call. The CDR3 covers 15 residues. V dropped 0 bases and J dropped 0 bases, with 5 bases sitting between them. Germline V gene lookup returns CDR1 SGHVS and CDR2 FQNEAQ. The CDR3 loop is CASSLAYATNEKLFF. The CDR3 region has the DNA TGTGCCAGCAGCTTAGCCTATGCAACTAATGAAAAACTGTTTTTT.

V usage is TRBV7-6 and J usage is TRBJ2-1; 7 nucleotides match TRBD2. Germline V gives CDR1 SGHVS, CDR2 FNYEAQ. The CDR3 sequence is 16 residues long. After removal of 0 bases from V and 8 bases from J, the junction contained 10 bases not matched to a gene. The CDR3 DNA is TGTGCCAGCAGCTTAGCGTGGGGGAGGGCCAACGATGAGCAGTTCTTC. Its protein is CASSLAWGRANDEQFF. The variable domain in full, with the rest retrieved from reference TRBV7-6 and TRBJ2-1, is GAGVSQSPRYKVTKRGQDVALRCDPISGHVSLYWYRQALGQGPEFLTYFNYEAQQDKSGLPNDRFSAERPEGSISTLTIQRTEQRDSAMYRCASSLAWGRANDEQFFGPGTRLTVL.

The chain carries TRBV21-1 and TRBJ2-7; TRBD2, as called in the table, went unchecked against the DNA. TRBV21-1 is a known pseudogene. The CDR3 consists of 14 residues. The DNA for the CDR3 is TGTGCCAGCAGCGGCGGGGGGGGGCCCTACGAGCAGTACTTC. It encodes CASSGGGGPYEQYF.

Written as DNA, the CDR3 is TGTGCCAGCACTAACACCAGGGGGCCGACAGATACGCAGTATTTT. Residues: CASTNTRGPTDTQYF. The chain combines TRBV6-5 with TRBJ2-3; 8 bases fit TRBD1. From germline, CDR1 is MNHEY and CDR2 SVGAGI. With V trimmed by 7 bases and J by 3 bases, 9 bases remained unmatched. The CDR3 spans 15 residues.

The chain combines TRBV2 with TRBJ2-2, with TRBD1 matching 10 bases. In germline, CDR1 is SNHLY, CDR2 FYNNEI. This CDR3 has 15 residues. With V trimmed by 6 bases and J by 7 bases, 8 bases remained unmatched. As DNA, the CDR3 is TGTGCCAGCAGCCGGGACAGGGGAATGAGCGGGGAGCTGTTTTTT. Its protein is CASSRDRGMSGELFF.

The J gene is TRBJ1-1, the V gene TRBV5-1, with 11 positions matching TRBD1. The junction had 5 bases not matched to a gene; V was cut back by 0 bases and J by 4 bases. This CDR3 comprises 16 residues. Germline V gives CDR1 SGHRS, CDR2 YFSETQ. The CDR3 loop is CASSLDGTGGSTEAFF. For the CDR3, the DNA is TGCGCCAGCAGCTTGGATGGGACAGGGGGTAGCACTGAAGCTTTCTTT. Using reference TRBV5-1 and TRBJ1-1 for the parts outside the CDR3, the full variable domain is KAGVTQTPRYLIKTRGQQVTLSCSPISGHRSVSWYQQTPGQGLQFLFEYFSETQRNKGNFPGRFSGRQFSNSRSEMNVSTLELGDSALYLCASSLDGTGGSTEAFFGQGTRLTVV.

The chain carries TRBV18 and TRBJ2-1, with D maybe TRBD2 (6 bases). V was clipped by 3 bases and J by 8 bases, with 11 bases between them. This CDR3 region has 13 residues. The germline V gene encodes CDR1 KGHSH and CDR2 LQKENI. Here the CDR3 reads CASSPGGVYEQFF. The CDR3 DNA sequence: TGTGCCAGCTCACCTGGCGGGGTCTATGAGCAGTTCTTC.

The J gene is TRBJ2-4, the V gene TRBV4-2; perhaps TRBD1 as D (5 bases). Trimming removed 2 bases from V and 1 base from J, with 15 bases in between. Germline-derived CDR1 and CDR2 are LGHNA and YNFKEQ. This CDR3 has 17 amino acids. Here the CDR3 reads CASSQPQGIGAKNIQYF. In DNA form, the CDR3 reads TGTGCCAGCAGCCAACCCCAGGGAATAGGGGCCAAAAACATTCAGTACTTC.

The rearrangement links TRBV30 to TRBJ1-1; D is unresolved. CDR3 length: 13 residues. Trimming took off 2 bases at V and 2 bases at J, with 9 bases between the two ends. The germline CDR1 and CDR2 sequences are GTSNPN and SVGIG (reference sequence). CDR3: CAWSRRVNTEAFF. CDR3 coding DNA: TGTGCCTGGAGTAGACGGGTTAACACTGAAGCTTTCTTT.

The gene calls are TRBV2 and TRBJ2-5; 8 nucleotides line up with TRBD2. This CDR3 is 16 amino acids long. Germline CDR1 SNHLY, CDR2 FYNNEI. V shed 2 bases and J 4 bases; nucleotides not matched to a gene: 9. The CDR3 nucleotides are TGTGCCAGCAGTGAATCAGCGGGAGTGGTGGGAGAGACCCAGTACTTC. Its protein is CASSESAGVVGETQYF.

The chain links TRBV5-8 to TRBJ1-2; a possible D gene is TRBD1 (6 bases). The germline V and J ends were trimmed by 0 bases and 1 base, with 10 bases remaining between them. Per the germline V gene, CDR1 is SGHTS and CDR2 is YDEGEE. This CDR3 is 15 amino acids long. CDR3 region: CASSLGQDLNYGYTF. The CDR3, as DNA: TGTGCCAGCAGCTTGGGACAGGACCTTAACTATGGCTACACCTTC.

This sequence joins TRBV9 and TRBJ2-4; no clear D. V was pared by 3 bases and J by 9 bases, with 16 bases between. Germline lookup yields CDR1 SGDLS and CDR2 YYNGEE. The CDR3 is 14 residues long. This CDR3 is CASSGSGIVGIQYF. CDR3 coding DNA: TGTGCCAGCAGCGGTAGTGGTATTGTCGGCATTCAGTACTTC.

This sequence joins TRBV13 and TRBJ1-1, with D perhaps matching TRBD1 (5 bases). Per germline, CDR1 PRHDT and CDR2 FYEKMQ (reference sequence). The length of the CDR3 is 13 residues. Trimming left V 2 bases short and J 6 bases short, with 10 bases between. This CDR3 is CASSLRQRPEAFF. The CDR3 coding sequence is TGTGCCAGCAGCTTACGACAGAGGCCTGAAGCTTTCTTT.

The J gene is TRBJ2-1, the V gene TRBV7-2; 10 bases are shared with TRBD2. CDR1 is SGHTA, CDR2 FQGNSA, per germline. The CDR3 totals 16 residues. The J segment lost 3 bases and the V segment lost 2 bases, leaving 4 bases of the junction unmatched. CDR3 protein: CASSLFGTSVYNEQFF. In DNA form, the CDR3 reads TGTGCCAGCAGCTTATTTGGGACTAGCGTCTACAATGAGCAGTTCTTC. Full variable domain (outside the CDR3, taken from reference TRBV7-2 and TRBJ2-1): GAGVSQSPSNKVTEKGKDVELRCDPISGHTALYWYRQSLGQGLEFLIYFQGNSAPDKSGLPSDRFSAERTGGSVSTLTIQRTQQEDSAVYLCASSLFGTSVYNEQFFGPGTRLTVL.

The genes are TRBV6-5 and TRBJ1-1, with 9 positions matching TRBD1. Germline CDR1 reads MNHEY; CDR2 reads SVGAGI. This CDR3 contains 16 residues. V shed 2 bases and J 1 base; nucleotides not matched to a gene: 5. CDR3 protein: CASSYRPGQGNTEAFF. CDR3 nucleotides: TGTGCCAGCAGTTACCGGCCGGGACAGGGGAACACTGAAGCTTTCTTT.